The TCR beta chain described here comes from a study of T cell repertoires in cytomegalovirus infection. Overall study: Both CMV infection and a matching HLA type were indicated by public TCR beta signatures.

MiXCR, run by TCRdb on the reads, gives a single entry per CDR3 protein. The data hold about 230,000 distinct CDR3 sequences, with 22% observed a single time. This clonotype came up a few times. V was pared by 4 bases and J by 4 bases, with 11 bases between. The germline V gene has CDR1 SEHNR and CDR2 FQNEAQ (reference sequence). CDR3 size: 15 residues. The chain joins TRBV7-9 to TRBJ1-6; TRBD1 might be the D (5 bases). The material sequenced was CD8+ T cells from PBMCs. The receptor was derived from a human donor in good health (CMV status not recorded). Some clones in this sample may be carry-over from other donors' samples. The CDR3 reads CASSSGREYNSPLHF. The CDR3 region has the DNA TGTGCCAGCAGCTCGGGACGGGAATATAATTCACCCCTCCACTTT.